Listed below are T cell receptor beta chains from one sample, sequenced in a study of CD8 T cells in Susac syndrome. TCRdb ran MiXCR on the immunoSEQ multiplex PCR reads and lists one entry per CDR3 protein. This table has more than 130,000 distinct CDR3 sequences, 94% appearing once. Sequenced: CD8+ T cells from PBMCs. Receptors were obtained from a human donor in good health. Each CDR3 is given with its conserved first and last residue. A D gene is named only where the DNA matches it firmly.

D gene | V gene | CDR3 protein
- | TRBV6-6 | CASRQGGEAFF
- | TRBV27 | CASSTLQGTNEKLFF
- | TRBV30 | CAWSVGYLGPYEQYF
- | TRBV6-5 | CASSWTDSYEQYF
TRBD1 | TRBV29-1 | CSVLQGDSYEQYF
TRBD2 | TRBV27 | CASSPYLAGGSYEQYF
TRBD2 | TRBV29-1 | CSVEDQTSGSYEQYF
TRBD2 | TRBV6-2/TRBV6-3 | CASIGGREVPNEQFF
- | TRBV12-3/TRBV12-4 | CASSPAGGNQPQHF
- | TRBV5-6 | CASSLVPGSNTEAFF
- | TRBV29-1 | CSVEDRIPWTGLYGYTF
TRBD1 | TRBV29-1 | CSVDEVTGGAQYF
TRBD1 | TRBV24-1 | CATSGRGYQPQHF
TRBD1 | TRBV20-1 | CSASRTGYHGYTF
- | TRBV7-9 | CASSLASQSPYGYTF
- | TRBV3-1 | CASSQVKGSTEAFF
- | TRBV4-3 | CASSQDGREDEQFF
TRBD1 | TRBV20-1 | CSAGGGDTEAFF